The 13 T cell receptor beta chains given below trace back to one sample, sequenced in a study of cytotoxic CD8 clonotypes in ibrutinib-treated CLL. This table comes from immunoSEQ multiplex PCR, and its TCRdb copy is limited to in-frame clones, with some not included. This table has roughly 150,000 clones, 84% appearing once. The specimen was PBMCs, collected after 24 months of ibrutinib treatment. The receptors were gathered from a human donor with chronic lymphocytic leukemia.

This clone is medium-sized by share. The J gene is TRBJ2-4, the V gene TRBV19; D unclear. Trimming left V 3 bases short and J 0 bases short, with 12 bases between. Germline V gives CDR1 LNHDA, CDR2 SQIVND (reference sequence). This CDR3 has 16 residues. CDR3 residues: CASSMPGVLAKNIQYF. As DNA, the CDR3 is TGTGCCAGTAGTATGCCTGGGGTGTTAGCCAAAAACATTCAGTACTTC.

This clone was seen ten or more times. This chain uses TRBV21-1 with TRBJ1-2. TRBV21-1 is tagged as a pseudogene. This CDR3 has 15 amino acids. The CDR3 reads CASSGPFGRREGYTF. Here the CDR3 DNA reads TGTGCCAGCAGCGGTCCCTTTGGTAGACGGGAGGGCTACACCTTC.

The chain recombines TRBV18 with TRBJ1-1, with D maybe TRBD1 (5 bases). Germline V CDR1 and CDR2: KGHSH, LQKENI. The V end lost 6 bases, the J end lost 5 bases, and 19 bases lay between the germline ends. The CDR3 is 15 residues long. CDR3 DNA: TGTGCCAGCTCGCCAAGATCAGGGAAGGGGACTGAAGCTTTCTTT. Its protein is CASSPRSGKGTEAFF.

The chain has TRBV7-3 and TRBJ1-1; D remains ambiguous. Trimming left V 2 bases short and J 10 bases short, with 14 bases between. Germline V gene lookup returns CDR1 SGHTA and CDR2 FQGTGA. CDR3 size: 13 residues. CDR3 protein: CASSLVGAPGAFF. DNA for the CDR3: TGTGCCAGCAGCTTAGTTGGTGCTCCGGGAGCTTTCTTT.

This clone was counted a few times. The CDR3 spells CAWGRGWGPQHF. CDR3 coding DNA: TGTGCCTGGGGAAGGGGGTGGGGGCCCCAGCATTTT. This chain connects TRBV30 to TRBJ1-5; a possible D gene is TRBD1 (6 bases). Trimming left V 5 bases short and J 9 bases short, with 14 bases between. Germline CDR1 and CDR2: GTSNPN and SVGIG (reference sequence). The CDR3 has 12 residues. Full variable domain (outside the CDR3, taken from reference TRBV30 and TRBJ1-5): SQTIHQWPATLVQPVGSPLSLECTVEGTSNPNLYWYRQAAGRGLQLLFYSVGIGQISSEVPQNLSASRPQDRQFILSSKKLLLSDSGFYLCAWGRGWGPQHFGDGTRLSIL.

The genes are TRBV7-2 and TRBJ1-1; D unclear. V lost 7 bases and J 5 bases, leaving 17 bases between the germline ends. Germline assignment: CDR1 SGHTA and CDR2 FQGNSA. CDR3 length: 14 amino acids. CDR3 amino acids: CASKDGPRRTEAFF. The CDR3 nucleotides read TGTGCCAGCAAGGACGGACCGAGGCGGACTGAAGCTTTCTTT.

The chain is built from TRBV6-1 and TRBJ2-1; either TRBD1 or TRBD2 may supply D (6 bases each). Trimming took 6 bases from V and 12 from J, leaving 12 bases between them. Germline assignment: CDR1 MNHNS and CDR2 SASEGT. This CDR3 is built from 11 residues. The CDR3 is CASRRDILQFF. CDR3 sequence (DNA): TGTGCCAGCAGGCGGGACATATTGCAGTTCTTC.

This chain uses TRBV10-2 with TRBJ2-7; maybe TRBD1 (6 bases). V was trimmed by 6 bases and J by 5 bases, leaving 14 bases between them. Germline CDR1 and CDR2: WSHSY and SAAADI. This CDR3 region has 13 residues. As DNA, the CDR3 is TGCGCCAGCAGACAGGGACACCTGGACGAGCAGTACTTC. Translating it yields CASRQGHLDEQYF.

The chain is built from TRBV7-9 and TRBJ2-3; the match to TRBD1 covers 8 bases. J was trimmed by 3 bases and V by 4 bases; bases with no gene match: 6. The CDR3 sequence is 15 residues long. Germline lookup yields CDR1 SEHNR and CDR2 FQNEAQ (reference sequence). The CDR3 nucleotides read TGTGCCAGCAGCTGGAACAGGGGGTCAACAGATACGCAGTATTTT. Translated, it gives CASSWNRGSTDTQYF.

V gene TRBV7-9 combines with J gene TRBJ2-3; D gene uncertain. V lost 4 bases to trimming and J lost 10 bases, with 12 bases between them. The germline gives CDR1 SEHNR, CDR2 FQNEAQ (reference sequence). This CDR3 has 12 residues. CDR3 protein: CASSSGRYAQYF. In nucleotides, the CDR3 is TGTGCCAGCAGCTCAGGCCGCTACGCGCAGTATTTT.

This clone turned up a few times. CDR3 in amino acids: CASSLFRSGTEAFF. The CDR3 DNA reads as TGTGCCAGCAGCTTGTTCCGCAGTGGCACTGAAGCTTTCTTT. V and J are TRBV7-2 and TRBJ1-1; D ambiguous. The length of the CDR3 is 14 residues. Germline-derived CDR1 and CDR2 are SGHTA and FQGNSA. Trimming pared 3 bases from V and 4 bases from J, leaving 12 bases between.

The chain combines TRBV2 with TRBJ1-3, with 8 bases aligning to TRBD1. The CDR3 runs 17 residues. CDR1 is SNHLY, CDR2 FYNNEI, per germline. V gave up 0 bases and J gave up 8 bases; unmatched junction bases: 12. This chain's CDR3 is CASSEALLGTGRDTIYF. CDR3 nucleotide sequence: TGTGCCAGCAGTGAAGCGCTTCTGGGGACAGGCCGTGACACCATATATTTT. Looking up the rest from reference TRBV2 and TRBJ1-3 gives the full variable domain: EPEVTQTPSHQVTQMGQEVILRCVPISNHLYFYWYRQILGQKVEFLVSFYNNEISEKSEIFDDQFSVERPDGSNFTLKIRSTKLEDSAMYFCASSEALLGTGRDTIYFGEGSWLTVV.

The rearrangement joins TRBV9 to TRBJ2-1; perhaps TRBD1 as D (7 bases). V gave up 4 bases and J gave up 4 bases, with 18 bases separating them. This CDR3 comprises 16 residues. The germline gives CDR1 SGDLS, CDR2 YYNGEE. The CDR3 sequence is CASSPLAGGGYNEQFF. CDR3 bases: TGTGCCAGCAGCCCCTTGGCAGGGGGAGGATACAATGAGCAGTTCTTC.